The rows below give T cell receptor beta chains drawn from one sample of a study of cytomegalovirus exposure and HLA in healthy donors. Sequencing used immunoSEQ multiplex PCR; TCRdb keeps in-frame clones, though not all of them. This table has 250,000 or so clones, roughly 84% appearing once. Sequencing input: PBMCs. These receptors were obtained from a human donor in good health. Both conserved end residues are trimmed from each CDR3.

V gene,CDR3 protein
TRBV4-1,ASSRVNPRGGSGQETQY
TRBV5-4,ASSLAGTDTQY
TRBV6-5,ASSYSFMNTEAF
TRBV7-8,ASSYHRLGTGTIEQY
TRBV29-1,SGGTHNSDEQF
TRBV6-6,ASGLPDRGLDTIY
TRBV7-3,ASSLETGVDTDTQY
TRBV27,ASKREGTDTQY
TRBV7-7,ASSPSPTGGEQY
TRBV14,ASSPNPYRGQSYYGYT
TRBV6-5,ASSYGQTKAKNIQY
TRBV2,ASRGETQY
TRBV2,ASSVTAGAYYNEQF
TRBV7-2,ASSFASGSRREQY
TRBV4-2,ASSQGLSGILRGTDTQY
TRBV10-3,AIRGGEGMNTEAF
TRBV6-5,ASSYSWAGISYEQY
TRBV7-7,ASSFLKREARLYEQY
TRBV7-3,ASSLLAGGHNEQF
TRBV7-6,ASSSTSGHLYEQY
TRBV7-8,ASKRAGVRISVFSTDTQY
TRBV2,ASRRQGGWEQF
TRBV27,ASSSSYEQY
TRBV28,ASSLGLAGAGVETQY
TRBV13,ASSSQDLENLADTQY
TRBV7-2,ASTKQEGVGYEQY
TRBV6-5,ASSRLAAYNEQF
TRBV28,ASSSSGTRTNEQF
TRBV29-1,SVEKWRGARETQY
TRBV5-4,ASSPGTGVTDTQY
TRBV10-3,AIKPSGLAAYEQY
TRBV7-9,ASRPGGSSTEAF
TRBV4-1,ASSQGAGTSGETQY
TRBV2,ASSDWSEEDTQY
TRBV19,ASSRVGQGAFYEQY
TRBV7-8,ASSAQVSYEQY
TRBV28,ASSTSGTAEAF
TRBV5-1,ASSYIYPYEQY
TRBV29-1,SVEDVRVRETQY
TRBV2,ASTRESSYNEQF
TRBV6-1,ASSSQPGLQYEQY
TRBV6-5,ASKTSSYEQY
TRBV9,ASSVDLAGGNIQY
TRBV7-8,ASSLAASGSSTDTQY
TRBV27,ASSFLESQETQY
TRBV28,ASTGTDTQY
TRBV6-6,ASSPQVTVNSPLH
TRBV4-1,ASSQGGRQPQH
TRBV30,AWSLFYEQY